This TCR beta chain was captured in a study of OX40 agonist ivuxolimab in advanced cancers. Per the germline V gene, CDR1 is SGHRS and CDR2 is YFSETQ. This CDR3 region has 14 residues. Concerning this clone: A junction end diverges from the germline sequence, so it may reflect a read error.

Clones were sequenced by immunoSEQ multiplex PCR, and TCRdb holds only the in-frame ones, with some missing. The sample shows 60,000 to 70,000 clones, approximately 90% of them seen only once. The chain links TRBV5-1 to TRBJ1-2; D call uncertain. The sequence was obtained from an adult with an advanced solid tumor such as melanoma, head and neck, liver or kidney cancer. Material: CD4+ or CD8+ T cells sorted from blood, obtained in a trial of the OX40 agonist ivuxolimab. The CDR3 bases are TGCGCCAGCGGCTTGAATTCGGGGAACTATGGCTACACCTTC. Amino acid sequence: CASGLNSGNYGYTF.